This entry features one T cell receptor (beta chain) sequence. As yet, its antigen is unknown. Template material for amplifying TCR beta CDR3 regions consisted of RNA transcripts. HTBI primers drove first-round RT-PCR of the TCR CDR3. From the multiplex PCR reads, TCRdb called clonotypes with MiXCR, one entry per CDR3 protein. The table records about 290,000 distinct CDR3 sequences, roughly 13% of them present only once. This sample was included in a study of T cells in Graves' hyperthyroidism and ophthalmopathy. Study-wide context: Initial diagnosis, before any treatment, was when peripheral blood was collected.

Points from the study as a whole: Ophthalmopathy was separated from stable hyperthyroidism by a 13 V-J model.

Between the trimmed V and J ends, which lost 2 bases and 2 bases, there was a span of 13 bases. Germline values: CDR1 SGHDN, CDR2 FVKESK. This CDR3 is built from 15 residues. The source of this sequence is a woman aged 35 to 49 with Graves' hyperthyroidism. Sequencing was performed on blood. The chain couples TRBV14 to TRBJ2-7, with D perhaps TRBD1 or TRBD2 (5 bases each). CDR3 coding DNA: TGTGCCAGCAGCCAAACCTACAGGAGGCCCTACGAGCAGTACTTC. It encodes CASSQTYRRPYEQYF.